The 30 T cell receptor beta chains listed next were all sequenced from one sample in a study of Ad26.COV2.S vaccination and SARS-CoV-2 variants. This sample's treatment: approximately 18 received Ad26.COV2.S at low or high dose, single or two shots; 5 received placebo; per-sample allocation not given. Sample collection was performed on day 63 after the first vaccine or placebo injection. Assay used: immunoSEQ multiplex PCR; TCRdb lists only in-frame clones, some missing. The sample lists about 400,000 clones, 75% to 90% occurring once. The sample in question was peripheral blood, obtained in a trial of Ad26.COV2.S vaccine versus placebo. The origin of the receptors is a person aged 18-60 years who received the Ad26.COV2.S COVID-19 vaccine or a placebo.

This clone has a single count. The rearrangement links TRBV10-3 to TRBJ2-7, with 11 bases lining up with TRBD1. The V gene end was trimmed by 4 bases and the J gene end by 2 bases; junction bases not matched to a gene: 1. The CDR3 has 14 amino acids. The germline gives CDR1 ENHRY, CDR2 SYGVKD. DNA for the CDR3: TGTGCCATCAGTGGGACAGGGGGCCCCTACGAGCAGTACTTC. Translated: CAISGTGGPYEQYF.

The CDR3 bases are TGTGCCAGCTCACCAGGGCAGGTAGGGAATCAGCCCCAGCATTTT. Encoded protein: CASSPGQVGNQPQHF. The V gene is TRBV18, the J gene TRBJ1-5; D call uncertain. The germline V gene encodes CDR1 KGHSH and CDR2 LQKENI. V was shortened by 2 bases and J by 4 bases, with 12 bases between the two germline ends. The CDR3 is made up of 15 amino acids.

V is TRBV28 and J is TRBJ2-3, with a possible D match to TRBD2 (5 bases). Trimming took off 6 bases at V and 6 bases at J, with 16 bases between the two ends. The germline V gene has CDR1 MDHEN and CDR2 SYDVKM. This CDR3 has 14 residues. CDR3 coding DNA: TGTGCCAGCAGGCCCGGACTGTCGGAGGATACGCAGTATTTT. It codes for CASRPGLSEDTQYF.

The chain recombines TRBV25-1 with TRBJ1-1, with TRBD1 matching over 10 bases. Looked up from germline, CDR1 is MGHDK and CDR2 is SYGVNS. The junction had 5 bases not matched to a gene; V was cut back by 3 bases and J by 4 bases. The CDR3 is made up of 15 amino acids. CDR3 residues: CASSDLRTGGTEAFF. CDR3 nucleotide sequence: TGTGCCAGCAGTGATCTTAGGACAGGGGGCACTGAAGCTTTCTTT.

In the case of this clone: The sample has other DNA sequences that encode this CDR3 too. This chain connects TRBV18 to TRBJ2-3; D unclear. Trimming cost V 5 bases and J 0 bases, with 3 bases left between them. The germline V gene encodes CDR1 KGHSH and CDR2 LQKENI. This CDR3 comprises 12 residues. The CDR3, as DNA: TGTGCCAGCTCAGCTAGCACAGATACGCAGTATTTT. Its protein is CASSASTDTQYF.

The chain employs TRBV2 and TRBJ2-5, with TRBD2 matching 9 bases. V trimming: 4 bases; J trimming: 5 bases; junction bases outside the gene matches: 8. The V gene's germline CDR1 is SNHLY and CDR2 FYNNEI. CDR3 size: 15 residues. The DNA of the CDR3 is TGTGCCAGCAGTGGAATTAGCGGGAGTTGGGAGACCCAGTACTTC. Protein: CASSGISGSWETQYF.

V usage is TRBV7-2 and J usage is TRBJ2-2, with D hard to call. The V and J ends lost 2 bases and 5 bases respectively, with 6 bases between them. Germline V gene sequence: CDR1 SGHTA, CDR2 FQGNSA. The CDR3 loop spans 13 amino acids. The CDR3 is CASSLLRTGELFF. The CDR3 DNA reads as TGTGCCAGCAGCTTATTGAGGACCGGGGAGCTGTTTTTT.

This clone was seen once. For the CDR3, the DNA is TGTGCCAGCAGCCAAGATGGAGACAGGGGGATTAAGGAGGACACTGAAGCTTTCTTT. This encodes CASSQDGDRGIKEDTEAFF. V is TRBV14 and J is TRBJ1-1; TRBD1 aligns across 9 bases. V lost 0 bases, J lost 3 bases, and 14 bases stayed unmatched. Germline V CDR1 and CDR2: SGHDN, FVKESK. CDR3 size: 19 residues.

The J gene is TRBJ2-7, the V gene TRBV4-1, with unresolved D. V was clipped by 4 bases and J by 0 bases, with 16 bases between them. Germline values: CDR1 MGHRA, CDR2 YSYEKL. The CDR3 consists of 16 residues. The CDR3 region is CASSPELGLSSYEQYF. In nucleotides, the CDR3 is TGCGCCAGCAGCCCGGAGTTGGGCCTGAGCTCCTACGAGCAGTACTTC.

The chain couples TRBV4-1 to TRBJ1-1; D call uncertain. Germline-derived CDR1 and CDR2 are MGHRA and YSYEKL. Trimming removed 4 bases from V and 8 bases from J, with 17 bases in between. The CDR3 runs to 14 residues. The CDR3 reads CASSPRAGLGEAFF. In DNA form, the CDR3 reads TGCGCCAGCAGCCCTCGGGCCGGTTTGGGGGAAGCTTTCTTT.

The chain couples TRBV28 to TRBJ1-5; 9 bases match TRBD1. This CDR3 comprises 16 residues. J lost 1 base, V lost 5 bases, and 6 bases had no gene match. CDR1 is MDHEN and CDR2 is SYDVKM in the germline V gene. The CDR3 spells CASSIQGARSNQPQHF. DNA of the CDR3: TGTGCCAGCAGTATACAGGGGGCGAGGAGCAATCAGCCCCAGCATTTT.

The chain joins TRBV12-3 or TRBV12-4 to TRBJ2-7; a possible D gene is TRBD2 (5 bases). CDR3 length equals 13 residues. Trimming removed 3 bases at V and 3 bases at J, with 9 bases between. CDR3 in amino acids: CASSFRADYEQYF. In nucleotides, the CDR3 is TGTGCCAGCAGTTTCCGAGCGGACTACGAGCAGTACTTC.

The chain has TRBV27 and TRBJ1-6; D call uncertain. V gave up 5 bases and J gave up 3 bases, with 11 bases separating them. Germline loops: CDR1 MNHEY, CDR2 SMNVEV (reference sequence). This CDR3 region has 15 residues. The CDR3 coding sequence is TGTGCCAGCAGTCCTCCGGATAGCTATAATTCACCCCTCCACTTT. As protein: CASSPPDSYNSPLHF.

V and J are TRBV10-3 and TRBJ1-5; weak D call: TRBD1 (6 bases). Germline assignment: CDR1 ENHRY and CDR2 SYGVKD. Trimming left V 8 bases short and J 5 bases short, with 13 bases between. This CDR3 spans 13 amino acids. CDR3 sequence reads: CAIGQGRDQPQHF. CDR3 in DNA: TGTGCCATCGGGCAGGGGAGGGATCAGCCCCAGCATTTT.

The J gene is TRBJ1-3, the V gene TRBV5-1; D gene uncertain. The CDR3 totals 17 residues. CDR1 is SGHRS, CDR2 YFSETQ, per germline. V was pared by 0 bases and J by 0 bases, with 13 bases between. In DNA form, the CDR3 reads TGCGCCAGCAGCTTGGGGTCAGGAATAGCCTCTGGAAACACCATATATTTT. Its protein is CASSLGSGIASGNTIYF.

The chain carries TRBV29-1 and TRBJ2-5; no firm D call. Looked up from germline, CDR1 is SQVTM and CDR2 is ANQGSEA. The CDR3 is 13 residues long. V lost 7 bases and J lost 4, with 16 bases in between. CDR3 loop: CSAFHGRGETQYF. For the CDR3, the DNA is TGCAGCGCCTTCCACGGGCGAGGAGAGACCCAGTACTTC.

V is TRBV24-1 and J is TRBJ2-5, with D perhaps matching TRBD1 or TRBD2 (5 bases each). The length of the CDR3 is 16 residues. The germline V gene has CDR1 KGHDR and CDR2 SFDVKD. Deletions cut 7 bases from V and 3 bases from J, with 20 bases between. Written as DNA, the CDR3 is TGTGCCACCAGCCGATGGGACCCCCCTGAAAAAGAGACCCAGTACTTC. Encoded protein: CATSRWDPPEKETQYF.

This chain connects TRBV12-5 to TRBJ1-5, with no clear D. Per the germline V gene, CDR1 is LGHNT and CDR2 is FRNRAP. V was clipped by 2 bases and J by 7 bases, with 6 bases between them. The length of the CDR3 is 12 residues. The CDR3 region is CASGLINQPQHF. In DNA, the CDR3 is TGTGCTAGTGGTTTGATCAACCAGCCCCAGCATTTT.

This CDR3 reads CASSPPPGQSLFLSGNTIYF. CDR3 DNA sequence: TGTGCCAGCAGCCCCCCACCGGGACAGTCTCTCTTCCTCTCTGGAAACACCATATATTTT. The V gene is TRBV5-8, the J gene TRBJ1-3; TRBD1 matches 7 bases. Trimming at V came to 4 bases and at J to 0 bases, leaving 19 bases not matched to a gene. The CDR3 spans 20 residues. Germline V gives CDR1 SGHTS, CDR2 YDEGEE.

This chain connects TRBV6-6 to TRBJ1-2; TRBD1 might be the D (5 bases). The germline CDR1 and CDR2 sequences are MNHNY and SVGAGI (reference sequence). This CDR3 region has 14 residues. V was cut by 7 bases and J by 7 bases, with 19 bases left in between. In DNA form, the CDR3 reads TGTGCCAGCACTGCGGACTTAGCTGGGGGTGGCTACACCTTC. This encodes CASTADLAGGGYTF.

The chain recombines TRBV9 with TRBJ2-1, with 7 nucleotides matching TRBD2. Germline V gene data show CDR1 as SGDLS and CDR2 as YYNGEE. CDR3 size: 15 residues. V lost 4 bases, J lost 8 bases, and 12 bases stayed unmatched. In DNA, the CDR3 is TGTGCCAGCAGCTCCGGGACTACTTTCGGCCATGAGCAGTTCTTC. Amino acids: CASSSGTTFGHEQFF.

This clone was seen more than once but under ten times. The chain links TRBV29-1 to TRBJ1-1; D not certain. Germline CDR1 reads SQVTM; CDR2 reads ANQGSEA. This CDR3 comprises 11 residues. Trimming removed 6 bases from V and 4 bases from J, with 9 bases in between. The CDR3 reads CSVLRGTEAFF. CDR3 bases: TGCAGCGTCCTACGGGGCACTGAAGCTTTCTTT.

The V and J genes are TRBV2 and TRBJ2-5, with 7 positions matching TRBD1. CDR3 size: 15 residues. Germline loops: CDR1 SNHLY, CDR2 FYNNEI. After removal of 6 bases from V and 7 bases from J, the junction contained 14 bases not matched to a gene. The CDR3 DNA is TGTGCCAGCAGGATTACAGGGGTCCTGCTTGGGACCCAGTACTTC. This encodes CASRITGVLLGTQYF.

CDR3 in DNA: TGTGCCAGCAGCTTAGTGGCAAATGAGCAGTTCTTC. Its protein is CASSLVANEQFF. This chain connects TRBV7-9 to TRBJ2-1, with D unresolved. Per germline, CDR1 SEHNR and CDR2 FQNEAQ (reference sequence). This CDR3 has 12 amino acids. V dropped 1 base and J dropped 7 bases, with 5 bases sitting between them.

The chain is built from TRBV4-2 and TRBJ2-3; 7 nucleotides line up with TRBD2. Germline CDR1 reads LGHNA; CDR2 reads YNFKEQ. The trim removed 0 bases at V and 2 bases at J, leaving 11 bases unmatched. The CDR3 has 18 residues. In nucleotides, the CDR3 is TGTGCCAGCAGCCAAGATTCAAGTCTAGCGGTGACCACAGATACGCAGTATTTT. Its protein product is CASSQDSSLAVTTDTQYF.

V is TRBV5-1 and J is TRBJ1-6; no reliable D call. Deletions cut 2 bases from V and 10 bases from J, with 10 bases between. Germline V CDR1 and CDR2: SGHRS, YFSETQ. The CDR3 loop spans 13 amino acids. CDR3 residues: CASSFGEESPLHF. The CDR3, as DNA: TGCGCCAGCAGCTTTGGGGAAGAGTCACCCCTCCACTTT.

The CDR3 loop reads CASSLFGRGEETQYF. Written as DNA, the CDR3 is TGCGCCAGCAGCTTATTTGGTCGGGGGGAGGAGACCCAGTACTTC. V and J are TRBV5-1 and TRBJ2-5; 7 positions match TRBD2. Per the germline V gene, CDR1 is SGHRS and CDR2 is YFSETQ. The CDR3 length is 15 residues. V was clipped by 2 bases and J by 5 bases; unmatched bases: 9.

The chain has TRBV27 and TRBJ2-7; 9 bases match TRBD1. CDR1 is MNHEY, CDR2 SMNVEV, per germline (reference sequence). After removal of 6 bases from V and 5 bases from J, the junction contained 11 bases not matched to a gene. The CDR3 contains 15 residues. The CDR3 bases are TGTGCCAGCAGAGCCCCGGGACAGGGTTTGCACGAGCAGTACTTC. Translation: CASRAPGQGLHEQYF.

The rearrangement links TRBV4-1 to TRBJ2-1, with 9 positions matching TRBD2. Germline V CDR1 and CDR2: MGHRA, YSYEKL. V dropped 3 bases and J dropped 12; count of bases not matched to a gene: 6. This CDR3 contains 13 residues. CDR3 nucleotide sequence: TGCGCCAGCAGCCAGGCTGAGACTAGCGGGCAGTTCTTC. Its protein is CASSQAETSGQFF.

This clone was observed once. V gene TRBV9 combines with J gene TRBJ1-1; 7 bases fit TRBD1. This CDR3 has 14 residues. With V trimmed by 5 bases and J by 0 bases, 4 bases remained unmatched. The germline V gene has CDR1 SGDLS and CDR2 YYNGEE. CDR3 in DNA: TGTGCCAGCAGTCGGGACAGTATGAACACTGAAGCTTTCTTT. Protein sequence: CASSRDSMNTEAFF.